This record concerns one TCR beta chain sequence. No cognate antigen has been identified for it. No base-level quality is on record; no much larger clone is a single base apart. The CDR3 goes from the cysteine to the phenylalanine over 13 residues. The kept DNA is CDR3 alone, 39 bases in frame from the first base. CDR1 and CDR2 were assigned from the germline V gene as SGHRS and YFSETQ. Between the V and J ends, shortened by 2 bases and 1 base respectively, the junction contains 6 bases. Libraries were built with the immunoSEQ multiplex PCR assay. In its TCRdb copy, this immuneACCESS table keeps in-frame sequences only and misses some clones. Where compared with another copy, unresolved V genes explain less than half of these, and the others have no known cause. Here the sample has 65,000 to 95,000 clones; 85% to 95% occur a single time. The ten top clones hold about 0.4% of the sample. The data derive from a study of technical replicates of blood from several donors (dated by TCRdb to the late 2010s).

The clonotype was recovered from a human donor in good health. The V and J genes are TRBV5-1 and TRBJ2-5; a weak D assignment points to TRBD1 (5 bases agree). The sample taken for sequencing was T cells isolated from PBMCs. The CDR3 loop reads CASSLRGQETQYF. DNA sequence: TGCGCCAGCAGCTTAAGGGGCCAAGAGACCCAGTACTTC. Extended through the reference TRBV5-1 and TRBJ2-5 proteins, this CDR3 yields the full variable domain: KAGVTQTPRYLIKTRGQQVTLSCSPISGHRSVSWYQQTPGQGLQFLFEYFSETQRNKGNFPGRFSGRQFSNSRSEMNVSTLELGDSALYLCASSLRGQETQYFGPGTRLLVL.